The source of this T cell receptor beta chain is a study of regulatory T cells in long-lasting Graves disease. Time point specified: persistent/refractory GD, antithyroid drugs over 5 years with positive TRAb. Extracted RNA from PBMCs served as the source of the TCR library. Enrollment of patients was through an endocrinology department in Xi'an, China. iRepertoire HTBI primers and Arm-PCR of CDR3 regions built TCR beta libraries. TCRdb reanalysed the multiplex PCR reads using MiXCR and keeps one entry per CDR3 protein. The sample lists about 460,000 distinct CDR3 sequences, about 20% seen once, with roughly 14% in the top ten. In germline, CDR1 is SEHNR, CDR2 FQNEAQ (reference sequence). This CDR3 has 14 amino acids. V gave up 5 bases and J gave up 0 bases, with 7 bases separating them.

The chain recombines TRBV7-9 with TRBJ1-4, with D hard to call. Sequenced material: peripheral blood mononuclear cells (PBMCs), taken when the disease was refractory, from a patient treated with antithyroid drugs. This sequence originates from a female donor with Graves disease. CDR3 coding DNA: TGTGCCAGCAGCCTTACCACAACTAATGAAAAACTGTTTTTT. The encoded protein is CASSLTTTNEKLFF.